One sample yielded the 19 T cell receptor beta chains listed below, sequenced in a study of T cell responses to AZD1222 COVID-19 vaccine. The table came from immunoSEQ multiplex PCR; TCRdb's copy has only in-frame clones and leaves some out. Among nearly 110,000 clones listed, 75% to 95% were seen once. The specimen comprised peripheral blood, sampled 28 days after the second AZD1222 dose. All receptors come from an adult who received the AZD1222 COVID-19 vaccine.

The chain joins TRBV4-3 to TRBJ1-2; TRBD1 is a possible D gene (6 bases). Germline V gene lookup returns CDR1 LGHNA and CDR2 YSLEER. The CDR3 is made up of 15 amino acids. The V gene lost 5 bases and the J gene lost 6 bases, with 19 bases spanning the gap. Written as DNA, the CDR3 is TGCGCCAGCAGCTTAGGGTTCGGGGGGGGCCATGGCTACACCTTC. Residues: CASSLGFGGGHGYTF.

The rearrangement uses TRBV7-9 and TRBJ1-2, with D possibly TRBD1 on 6 matching bases. Trimming cost V 5 bases and J 7 bases, with 14 bases left between them. The CDR3 is 13 residues long. CDR1 and CDR2 (germline): SEHNR, FQNEAQ (reference sequence). In nucleotides, the CDR3 is TGTGCCAGCAGCCCACAGGGACGGGGTGGCTACACCTTC. Translated, it gives CASSPQGRGGYTF.

This chain links TRBV12-5 with TRBJ1-1; unclear D gene. Germline-derived CDR1 and CDR2 are LGHNT and FRNRAP. The CDR3 covers 11 residues. The germline V and J ends were trimmed by 7 bases and 1 base, with 4 bases remaining between them. CDR3 in DNA: TGTGCTAGTGTGGAGAACACTGAAGCTTTCTTT. Residues: CASVENTEAFF.

The chain has TRBV6-5 and TRBJ1-6; 7 bases are shared with TRBD1. Unmatched junction bases numbered 4, after V lost 6 bases and J lost 5 bases. The CDR3 length is 14 residues. CDR1 is MNHEY and CDR2 is SVGAGI in the germline V gene. CDR3 in DNA: TGTGCCAGCAGGCGGGACAGCAATAATTCACCCCTCCACTTT. Encoded protein: CASRRDSNNSPLHF.

The chain employs TRBV11-2 and TRBJ1-1; D ambiguous. This CDR3 is built from 13 residues. CDR1 is SGHAT, CDR2 FQNNGV, per germline. Trimming took off 5 bases at V and 8 bases at J, with 15 bases between the two ends. The CDR3 here is CASSPFRGGEAFF. DNA of the CDR3: TGTGCCAGCAGCCCTTTTCGGGGTGGGGAAGCTTTCTTT.

V is TRBV3-1 (or the pseudogene TRBV3-2) and J is TRBJ1-2; TRBD1 is a possible D gene (6 bases). Germline CDR1 reads LGHDT; CDR2 reads YNNKEL (reference sequence). The CDR3 spans 14 residues. Trimming removed 2 bases at V and 10 bases at J, with 17 bases between. CDR3 sequence reads: CASSQTGRGVHYTF. In DNA form, the CDR3 reads TGTGCCAGCAGCCAAACAGGAAGGGGGGTTCACTACACCTTC.

V gene TRBV5-4 combines with J gene TRBJ1-2, with TRBD1 identical over 9 bases. Germline loops: CDR1 SGHNT, CDR2 YYREEE (reference sequence). This CDR3 is built from 14 residues. V lost 4 bases and J lost 3; bases outside the gene matches: 4. CDR3 residues: CASSNRQGDYGYTF. CDR3 nucleotides: TGTGCCAGCAGCAATAGACAGGGGGACTATGGCTACACCTTC.

The count of this clone is one. V is TRBV19 and J is TRBJ2-2; 10 bases line up with TRBD1. V lost 6 bases, J lost 5 bases, and 12 bases stayed unmatched. Looked up from germline, CDR1 is LNHDA and CDR2 is SQIVND (reference sequence). This CDR3 contains 17 residues. Written as DNA, the CDR3 is TGTGCCAGTAGGCCGAGCCGGGACAGGGGAGTAACCGGGGAGCTGTTTTTT. Protein sequence: CASRPSRDRGVTGELFF.

The chain employs TRBV12-3 or TRBV12-4 and TRBJ1-2, with D hard to call. The V and J ends lost 2 bases and 6 bases respectively, with 10 bases between them. CDR3 length equals 13 residues. This CDR3 reads CASSLTPGDGYTF. The DNA of the CDR3 is TGTGCCAGCAGTTTAACCCCCGGCGATGGCTACACCTTC.

The chain employs TRBV9 and TRBJ2-1; 8 bases are shared with TRBD2. Germline-derived CDR1 and CDR2 are SGDLS and YYNGEE. The CDR3 extends over 14 amino acids. V lost 3 bases and J lost 9; bases outside the gene matches: 8. CDR3 sequence: CASSAREGLSEQFF. The CDR3 nucleotides are TGTGCCAGCAGCGCACGGGAGGGCCTGAGTGAGCAGTTCTTC.

CDR3 loop: CAPSAGSNQPQHF. For the CDR3, the DNA is TGTGCCCCCTCGGCAGGGAGCAATCAGCCCCAGCATTTT. The chain carries TRBV12-3 or TRBV12-4 and TRBJ1-5; tentative D call: TRBD1 (5 bases). The V end was cut by 11 bases, the J end by 1 base, with 12 bases between. There are 13 residues in the CDR3.

The chain uses TRBV11-1 and TRBJ1-5; D is perhaps TRBD1 (5 bases). The CDR3 is 13 amino acids. The V end lost 5 bases, the J end lost 7 bases, and 12 bases lay between the germline ends. CDR1 is SGHAT and CDR2 is FQDESV in the germline V gene (reference sequence). In nucleotides, the CDR3 is TGTGCCAGCAGCAGGGACCAAGGACAGCCCCAGCATTTT. Its protein product is CASSRDQGQPQHF.

V usage is TRBV21-1 and J usage is TRBJ1-3. TRBV21-1 is tagged as a pseudogene. The CDR3 loop spans 17 amino acids. CDR3 coding DNA: TGTGCCAGCAGGCCGGTCCCTGCATCTAGTGCTGGAAACACCATATATTTT. As protein: CASRPVPASSAGNTIYF.

The J gene is TRBJ2-3, the V gene TRBV5-6; weak D call: TRBD1 (6 bases). The germline CDR1 and CDR2 sequences are SGHDT and YYEEEE. Trimming stripped 1 base from V and 3 bases from J, with 12 bases between. This CDR3 has 15 residues. CDR3 residues: CASSLQGGGTDTQYF. In nucleotides, the CDR3 is TGTGCCAGCAGCTTGCAAGGGGGTGGAACAGATACGCAGTATTTT.

The chain uses TRBV28 and TRBJ1-2; D unresolved. Germline V CDR1 and CDR2: MDHEN, SYDVKM. Trimming left V 5 bases short and J 8 bases short, with 12 bases between. CDR3 length: 12 amino acids. CDR3 nucleotide sequence: TGTGCCAGCAGTCCCCGTAGCCTCGGCTACACCTTC. This encodes CASSPRSLGYTF.

This sequence joins TRBV25-1 and TRBJ2-2; D uncertain. The CDR3 is 17 amino acids. Per germline, CDR1 MGHDK and CDR2 SYGVNS. V lost 1 base and J 0 bases, leaving 12 bases between the germline ends. DNA for the CDR3: TGTGCCAGCAGTGAATTTAGTGGCGGAGCGAACACCGGGGAGCTGTTTTTT. Amino acids: CASSEFSGGANTGELFF.

CDR3: CASSLTGSNQPQHF. CDR3 in DNA: TGTGCCAGCAGCTTGACAGGTAGCAATCAGCCCCAGCATTTT. The J gene is TRBJ1-5, the V gene TRBV11-2; a weak D match, TRBD1 (6 bases). The V gene's germline CDR1 is SGHAT and CDR2 FQNNGV. This CDR3 contains 14 residues. V was pared by 3 bases and J by 0 bases, with 6 bases between.

The chain employs TRBV7-6 and TRBJ2-7; TRBD2 matches at 7 bases. Per germline, CDR1 SGHVS and CDR2 FNYEAQ. The V gene end was trimmed by 4 bases and the J gene end by 8 bases; junction bases not matched to a gene: 14. CDR3 length: 15 residues. The CDR3 DNA follows: TGTGCCAGCAGCTCCTGGGAGGGTCCGAACAGCCAGCAGTACTTC. Encoded protein: CASSSWEGPNSQQYF.

V gene TRBV6-5 combines with J gene TRBJ1-4; possibly TRBD1 for D (6 bases). This CDR3 comprises 15 residues. V was cut by 7 bases and J by 7 bases, with 19 bases left in between. Germline CDR1 reads MNHEY; CDR2 reads SVGAGI. The CDR3 sequence: CASTNWEGGGEKLFF. In DNA, the CDR3 is TGTGCCAGCACCAACTGGGAGGGGGGCGGTGAAAAACTGTTTTTT.